The rows below give T cell receptor beta chains drawn from one sample of a study of spatial heterogeneity in lung cancer. MiXCR, applied by TCRdb to the 5' RACE reads, yields one record per CDR3 protein. The sample yields around 110,000 distinct CDR3 sequences, more than 9% seen once. This specimen was PBMCs, taken at follow-up. These receptors were taken from a male donor with early-stage non-small cell lung cancer. Each CDR3 is given without its conserved first and last residue. Size values are once, few and many counts, or a class for expanded clones, and some rows have none.

V	J	size	CDR3
TRBV25-1	TRBJ2-7	NA	ASRQTIAEQY
TRBV6-1	TRBJ2-6	many	ASSEDSSGANVLT
TRBV4-2	TRBJ1-4	NA	ASSQDFGIGDEKLF
TRBV6-5	TRBJ2-5	many	ASSYGGTSGGETQY
TRBV29-1	TRBJ1-1	many	SVKTGANTEAF
TRBV9	TRBJ2-3	once	ASSPRGRGPTDTQY
TRBV5-1	TRBJ1-6	few	ASSLAEGASNSPLH
TRBV20-1	TRBJ2-7	few	SARSRNYEQY
TRBV28	TRBJ2-7	few	ASSAMGRGFSYEQY
TRBV7-9	TRBJ2-7	few	ASSLISSYEQY
TRBV2	TRBJ2-2	many	ASSASTSNTGELF
TRBV19	TRBJ1-2	NA	ASSRTANYDYT
TRBV29-1	TRBJ1-2	once	NVEPAGPNYGYT
TRBV19	TRBJ2-1	few	ASSIGWREQF
TRBV28	TRBJ2-7	NA	ASSLSSVSGQGEQY
TRBV6-5	TRBJ2-7	many	ATRKTGGSEQY
TRBV4-1	TRBJ2-7	few	ASTKDLGLTRKRAPHEQY
TRBV25-1	TRBJ2-7	NA	ASSRVRGSYEQY
TRBV10-1	TRBJ1-2	NA	ASSANGGGGYT
TRBV29-1	TRBJ2-3	NA	SVSGTTTDTQY
TRBV12-5	TRBJ1-1	NA	ASGKPGGTEAF
TRBV20-1	TRBJ2-6	many	SARGGESGANVLT
TRBV7-9	TRBJ1-6	many	ASSRTEPPLH
TRBV2	TRBJ2-1	NA	ASTRQGSEQF